This TCR beta chain was recovered during a study of CD8+ T cells in alopecia areata. Study-level information: Each day, treated patients took oral tofacitinib twice, at 5 to 10 mg per dose.

TCR sequencing used cDNA made by reverse transcription of extracted RNA. Method: immunoSEQ multiplex PCR; TCRdb's copy keeps in-frame clones and lacks some. This repertoire shows approximately 280,000 clones, 58% found once; its top ten account for more than 1.5%. Treatment defined: oral pan-JAK inhibitor, 5-10 mg twice daily. This CDR3 is 10 amino acids long. V lost 7 bases, J lost 7 bases, and 10 bases lay in between. The V gene's germline CDR1 is SQVTM and CDR2 ANQGSEA. The origin of this receptor is a human donor with alopecia areata. The chain joins TRBV29-1 to TRBJ2-5; possibly TRBD2 for D (5 bases). The source was CD4+ T cells sorted from blood, collected at week 24, from a patient treated with tofacitinib. In DNA form, the CDR3 reads TGCAGCGCCGCGGGTTGGACCCAGTACTTC. Translating gives CSAAGWTQYF.